This T cell receptor (beta chain) was sequenced in a study of Graves' ophthalmopathy and Graves' hyperthyroidism. Study-level background: Absence of ophthalmopathy within 18 months of follow-up defined stable hyperthyroidism.

Clinical symptoms, serum thyroxine, TRAb, thyroid ultrasound and orbital computed tomography formed the basis of diagnosis. The CDR3 covers 15 residues. V was clipped by 6 bases and J by 0 bases, with 9 bases between them. Germline V lookup: CDR1 MDHEN, CDR2 SYDVKM. As the template, RNA transcripts were used to amplify TCR beta CDR3 regions. The authors performed first-round RT-PCR with HTBI primers and then a second-round multiplex PCR. TCRdb recomputed calls from the multiplex PCR reads with MiXCR, one row per CDR3 protein. The table includes about 1.2 million distinct CDR3 sequences, about 40% detected once. This clonotype has at least ten counts.

The sequencing input was peripheral blood or thyroid tissue (not recorded which). The J gene is TRBJ2-6, the V gene TRBV28, with D unresolved. This clonotype originated in an adult man with Graves' hyperthyroidism. CDR3 sequence: CASRAGGSGANVLTF. In DNA form, the CDR3 reads TGTGCCAGCAGAGCCGGTGGCTCTGGGGCCAACGTCCTGACTTTC.